These 24 T cell receptor beta chains share one sample of origin, sequenced in a study of blood T cell repertoires in COVID-19. The repertoire was sequenced with immunoSEQ multiplex PCR; TCRdb's copy has only in-frame clones and lacks some. The sample holds fewer than 300,000 clones, around 84% seen once. The sequencing input was PBMCs or T cells enriched from blood (not recorded which). These receptor sequences come from a woman aged 45-65 years who had recovered from COVID-19.

This clone came up once. The CDR3 reads CASSPGQAVNTEAFF. CDR3 nucleotide sequence: TGTGCCAGCTCACCTGGACAGGCCGTGAACACTGAAGCTTTCTTT. The J gene is TRBJ1-1, the V gene TRBV18, with 7 bases that match TRBD1. The germline V gene has CDR1 KGHSH and CDR2 LQKENI. The CDR3 is 15 amino acids. J lost 0 bases, V lost 3 bases, and 4 bases had no gene match.

The rearrangement links TRBV5-1 to TRBJ2-7; TRBD1 matches 7 bases. CDR1 is SGHRS, CDR2 YFSETQ, per germline. V lost 4 bases, J lost 0 bases, and 7 bases stayed unmatched. The CDR3 runs to 15 residues. CDR3 amino acids: CASSLGQVTSYEQYF. The CDR3 DNA follows: TGCGCCAGCAGCCTAGGACAGGTTACCTCCTACGAGCAGTACTTC. Based on the CDR3 plus reference TRBV5-1 and TRBJ2-7, the full variable domain is KAGVTQTPRYLIKTRGQQVTLSCSPISGHRSVSWYQQTPGQGLQFLFEYFSETQRNKGNFPGRFSGRQFSNSRSEMNVSTLELGDSALYLCASSLGQVTSYEQYFGPGTRLTVT.

The rearrangement joins TRBV7-9 to TRBJ1-5, with D maybe TRBD1 (5 bases). This CDR3 comprises 16 residues. Germline V gene sequence: CDR1 SEHNR, CDR2 FQNEAQ (reference sequence). V lost 5 bases and J lost 2, with 16 bases in between. CDR3 in amino acids: CASSRSGGYGNQPQHF. The CDR3 nucleotides are TGTGCCAGCAGCCGCTCGGGGGGTTACGGCAATCAGCCCCAGCATTTT. The full variable domain, its missing parts supplied by reference TRBV7-9 and TRBJ1-5, is DTGVSQNPRHKITKRGQNVTFRCDPISEHNRLYWYRQTLGQGPEFLTYFQNEAQLEKSRLLSDRFSAERPKGSFSTLEIQRTEQGDSAMYLCASSRSGGYGNQPQHFGDGTRLSIL.

This sequence joins TRBV6-5 and TRBJ2-7; D possibly corresponds to TRBD2 (7 bases). The V gene lost 4 bases and the J gene lost 10 bases, with 17 bases spanning the gap. CDR1 is MNHEY and CDR2 is SVGAGI in the germline V gene. The CDR3 covers 13 residues. The chain's CDR3 is CASSFGWRGGQYF. CDR3 in DNA: TGTGCCAGCAGTTTTGGTTGGAGGGGGGGACAGTACTTC.

The chain couples TRBV30 to TRBJ2-5, with TRBD2 as a possible D gene (6 bases). The CDR3 spans 14 residues. V was cut by 5 bases and J by 4 bases, with 17 bases left in between. CDR1 is GTSNPN and CDR2 is SVGIG in the germline V gene (reference sequence). The CDR3 spells CAWSTGSLGETQYF. The CDR3 nucleotides read TGTGCCTGGTCGACCGGGAGCCTTGGAGAGACCCAGTACTTC.

This rearrangement joins TRBV2 to TRBJ2-6, with unresolved D. The CDR3 sequence is 15 residues long. The germline V and J ends were trimmed by 3 bases and 1 base, with 7 bases remaining between them. CDR1 is SNHLY and CDR2 is FYNNEI in the germline V gene. As DNA, the CDR3 is TGTGCCAGCAGTGATACGGGTTCTGGGGCCAACGTCCTGACTTTC. It translates to CASSDTGSGANVLTF.

This chain links TRBV19 with TRBJ1-6; D remains unclear. CDR3 length: 16 amino acids. Trimming shortened V by 3 bases and J by 7 bases, and 16 bases separated the two germline ends. Germline loops: CDR1 LNHDA, CDR2 SQIVND (reference sequence). This chain's CDR3 is CASSIGGRRTNSPLHF. CDR3 in DNA: TGTGCCAGTAGTATTGGCGGGAGACGGACGAATTCACCCCTCCACTTT.

The V call is TRBV28, the J call TRBJ2-7; the match to TRBD2 covers 8 bases. This CDR3 is built from 17 residues. Per the germline V gene, CDR1 is MDHEN and CDR2 is SYDVKM. Unmatched junction bases numbered 14, after V lost 5 bases and J lost 2 bases. The CDR3 DNA follows: TGTGCCAGCAGTCCCCCGGGGGGGGCGGGGGGTACCTACGAGCAGTACTTC. The encoded protein is CASSPPGGAGGTYEQYF.

V usage is TRBV5-1 and J usage is TRBJ2-7; TRBD1 matches at 10 bases. Looked up from germline, CDR1 is SGHRS and CDR2 is YFSETQ. This CDR3 comprises 15 residues. Trimming took 0 bases from V and 9 from J; bases not matched to a gene: 9. Here the CDR3 reads CASSLVGTGAVGQYF. CDR3 DNA sequence: TGCGCCAGCAGCTTGGTTGGGACAGGGGCCGTTGGGCAGTACTTC. The full variable domain, with the rest looked up from reference TRBV5-1 and TRBJ2-7, is KAGVTQTPRYLIKTRGQQVTLSCSPISGHRSVSWYQQTPGQGLQFLFEYFSETQRNKGNFPGRFSGRQFSNSRSEMNVSTLELGDSALYLCASSLVGTGAVGQYFGPGTRLTVT.

This chain uses TRBV5-4 with TRBJ2-2; TRBD2 agrees at 9 bases. Germline CDR1 SGHNT, CDR2 YYREEE (reference sequence). CDR3 length equals 18 residues. V shed 4 bases, J shed 5 bases, and the junction held 15 bases outside the gene matches. The CDR3 loop reads CASSRGGLAGLRTGELFF. For the CDR3, the DNA is TGTGCCAGCAGCCGAGGTGGGCTAGCGGGACTCAGGACCGGGGAGCTGTTTTTT. Using reference TRBV5-4 and TRBJ2-2 for the parts outside the CDR3, the full variable domain is ETGVTQSPTHLIKTRGQQVTLRCSSQSGHNTVSWYQQALGQGPQFIFQYYREEENGRGNFPPRFSGLQFPNYSSELNVNALELDDSALYLCASSRGGLAGLRTGELFFGEGSRLTVL.

The table lists this clone with a few counts. Other nucleotide sequences in the sample specify the same CDR3. V usage is TRBV6-5 and J usage is TRBJ1-5, with TRBD1 identical over 10 bases. After removal of 6 bases from V and 1 base from J, the junction contained 3 bases not matched to a gene. CDR3 length: 15 residues. CDR1 and CDR2 (germline): MNHEY, SVGAGI. CDR3 loop: CASSPDRGSNQPQHF. The DNA for the CDR3 is TGTGCCAGCAGCCCGGACAGGGGGAGCAATCAGCCCCAGCATTTT.

V is TRBV11-2 and J is TRBJ1-2; 8 nucleotides match TRBD1. The CDR3 contains 15 residues. V lost 8 bases, J lost 2 bases, and 10 bases stayed unmatched. CDR1 and CDR2 (germline): SGHAT, FQNNGV. The CDR3 DNA follows: TGTGCCAGCTCCTCGTCCCAGGGGGCGAACTATGGCTACACCTTC. Translation gives CASSSSQGANYGYTF. The whole variable domain, remainder taken from reference TRBV11-2 and TRBJ1-2, is EAGVAQSPRYKIIEKRQSVAFWCNPISGHATLYWYQQILGQGPKLLIQFQNNGVVDDSQLPKDRFSAERLKGVDSTLKIQPAKLEDSAVYLCASSSSQGANYGYTFGSGTRLTVV.

The rearrangement uses TRBV18 and TRBJ2-7; perhaps TRBD2 as D (6 bases). In germline, CDR1 is KGHSH, CDR2 LQKENI. The CDR3 totals 14 residues. Between the trimmed V and J ends, which lost 3 bases and 4 bases, there was a span of 13 bases. DNA for the CDR3: TGTGCCAGCTCACCGCGGGACGTCTCGTACGAGCAGTACTTC. Amino acid sequence: CASSPRDVSYEQYF.

The chain joins TRBV20-1 to TRBJ1-1, with D tentatively TRBD1 (5 bases). The CDR3 runs to 16 residues. Deletions cut 3 bases from V and 0 bases from J, with 17 bases between. The germline CDR1 and CDR2 sequences are DFQATT and SNEGSKA (reference sequence). The CDR3 bases are TGCAGTGCTAGTGCGGGGGGAGGTCGATTGAACACTGAAGCTTTCTTT. Amino acid sequence: CSASAGGGRLNTEAFF.

This clone was detected a few times. V and J are TRBV5-1 and TRBJ2-1; D unclear. V was pared by 5 bases and J by 7 bases, with 7 bases between. The CDR3 is 11 residues long. Germline V gives CDR1 SGHRS, CDR2 YFSETQ. CDR3 region: CASSWANEQFF. For the CDR3, the DNA is TGCGCCAGCAGTTGGGCTAATGAGCAGTTCTTC.

This sequence joins TRBV7-2 and TRBJ2-7; D ambiguous. The CDR3 runs 15 residues. Trimming took off 1 base at V and 2 bases at J, with 12 bases between the two ends. Looked up from germline, CDR1 is SGHTA and CDR2 is FQGNSA. CDR3 DNA: TGTGCCAGCAGCTTAGGCAGTACAGCAACCTACGAGCAGTACTTC. It translates to CASSLGSTATYEQYF.

The chain links TRBV12-2 to TRBJ1-5; the table assigns TRBD1, which was not confirmed against the DNA. TRBV12-2 is a pseudogene locus. This CDR3 comprises 15 residues. The CDR3 reads CASRPPGHLNQPQHF. The CDR3 nucleotides are TGTGCAAGTCGCCCACCCGGACACCTAAATCAGCCCCAGCATTTT.

The chain recombines TRBV7-9 with TRBJ1-2, with 7 nucleotides matching TRBD1. This CDR3 has 16 amino acids. Germline CDR1 reads SEHNR; CDR2 reads FQNEAQ (reference sequence). The J segment lost 0 bases and the V segment lost 2 bases, leaving 6 bases of the junction unmatched. The DNA for the CDR3 is TGTGCCAGCAGCTTATTGGGGACAGCTACTAACTATGGCTACACCTTC. It codes for CASSLLGTATNYGYTF.

This clone was seen only a few times. The rearrangement joins TRBV10-3 to TRBJ1-5, with 7 bases matching TRBD1. This CDR3 has 14 residues. Germline V CDR1 and CDR2: ENHRY, SYGVKD. The J segment lost 0 bases and the V segment lost 11 bases, leaving 7 bases of the junction unmatched. The CDR3 nucleotides read TGTGCCTCAAACGGACAGGTTAGCAATCAGCCCCAGCATTTT. Translating gives CASNGQVSNQPQHF.

This clone was counted between two and nine times. V usage is TRBV5-1 and J usage is TRBJ2-3; D is perhaps TRBD1 (5 bases). CDR1 is SGHRS and CDR2 is YFSETQ in the germline V gene. The CDR3 runs to 16 residues. V was cut by 7 bases and J by 0 bases, with 18 bases left in between. CDR3 nucleotide sequence: TGCGCCAGCCGATTAGGAAAAACAGGTAGCACAGATACGCAGTATTTT. This codes for CASRLGKTGSTDTQYF.

The chain couples TRBV5-6 to TRBJ2-6; tentative D call: TRBD2 (5 bases). Germline V gene sequence: CDR1 SGHDT, CDR2 YYEEEE. This CDR3 comprises 18 residues. V lost 3 bases, J lost 2 bases, and 18 bases lay in between. The CDR3 DNA follows: TGTGCCAGCAGCTCCATTCGAGCGGTTTATACTGGGGCCAACGTCCTGACTTTC. Encoded protein: CASSSIRAVYTGANVLTF.

This rearrangement joins TRBV4-1 to TRBJ1-4, with D unresolved. The CDR3 is made up of 16 amino acids. CDR1 and CDR2 (germline): MGHRA, YSYEKL. Trimming took off 0 bases at V and 8 bases at J, with 16 bases between the two ends. CDR3 sequence: CASSQEGAPLLEKLFF. DNA of the CDR3: TGCGCCAGCAGCCAAGAGGGCGCGCCCTTGCTGGAAAAACTGTTTTTT.

This chain uses TRBV2 with TRBJ1-4, with 11 bases matching TRBD1. Germline-derived CDR1 and CDR2 are SNHLY and FYNNEI. CDR3 size: 16 residues. V shed 7 bases and J 8 bases; nucleotides not matched to a gene: 12. The CDR3 region is CASTRDRGISGEKLFF. The CDR3, as DNA: TGTGCCAGCACCCGGGACAGGGGGATTTCGGGAGAAAAACTGTTTTTT.

The chain employs TRBV5-6 and TRBJ2-7; 8 nucleotides align to TRBD1. Germline CDR1 and CDR2: SGHDT and YYEEEE. The trim removed 6 bases at V and 4 bases at J, leaving 15 bases unmatched. The CDR3 length is 16 residues. The CDR3 sequence is CASTIRGTGGKYEQYF. The CDR3 bases are TGTGCCAGCACAATAAGAGGGACAGGAGGAAAATACGAGCAGTACTTC.